This is a list of T cell receptor beta chains from one sample in a study of CD8+ T cells in alopecia areata. Using immunoSEQ multiplex PCR, the repertoire was profiled, and TCRdb retains in-frame clones only, with some absent. Of over 200,000 clones listed, roughly 64% are singletons. The sample in question was CD4+ T cells sorted from blood, obtained at week 4, from a patient treated with tofacitinib. These receptors came from a human donor with alopecia areata. Each CDR3 is given with its conserved first and last residue. Each record gives: D gene, clone size, J gene, V gene, CDR3 protein, CDR3 DNA. A D gene is named only where the DNA matches it firmly. Clone size is stated in some rows and not others, as once, few, many or a class when expanded.

NA few TRBJ1-2 TRBV29-1 CSVVRDYGYTF TGCAGCGTTGTTCGGGACTATGGCTACACCTTC
TRBD1 NA TRBJ2-1 TRBV30 CAWSVETGGAYNEQFF TGTGCCTGGAGTGTCGAGACAGGGGGCGCCTACAATGAGCAGTTCTTC
NA NA TRBJ2-5 TRBV30 CAWSGAETQYF TGTGCCTGGAGTGGCGCAGAGACCCAGTACTTC
NA NA TRBJ1-1 TRBV19 CASSNIAGSTEAFF TGTGCCAGTAGTAACATCGCAGGGAGCACTGAAGCTTTCTTT
NA NA TRBJ2-7 TRBV28 CASSFLSYEQYF TGTGCCAGCAGTTTCCTCTCCTACGAGCAGTACTTC
NA NA TRBJ2-1 TRBV30 CAWGGAENEQFF TGTGCCTGGGGAGGGGCGGAAAATGAGCAGTTCTTC
TRBD1 NA TRBJ1-2 TRBV4-2 CASSQDPEPITGGGYGYTF TGTGCCAGCAGCCAAGACCCGGAGCCGATTACAGGGGGCGGCTATGGCTACACCTTC
NA NA TRBJ2-1 TRBV29-1 CSGGDNEQFF TGCAGCGGTGGGGACAATGAGCAGTTCTTC
TRBD1 NA TRBJ2-5 TRBV6-5 CASRKQGRETQYF TGTGCCAGCAGGAAACAGGGGAGAGAGACCCAGTACTTC
TRBD1 NA TRBJ2-7 TRBV4-3 CASSPWDSPSEQYF TGCGCCAGCAGCCCATGGGACAGCCCAAGCGAGCAGTACTTC
NA NA TRBJ2-7 TRBV5-6 CASSPETRTNEQYF TGTGCCAGCAGCCCCGAAACCAGGACGAACGAGCAGTACTTC
NA NA TRBJ2-7 TRBV7-2 CASSPQAGGPLLQYF TGTGCCAGCAGCCCACAGGCAGGTGGGCCCCTTTTGCAGTACTTC
TRBD1 NA TRBJ2-6 TRBV2 CASSPDRAGANVLTF TGTGCCAGCAGCCCCGACAGGGCTGGGGCCAACGTCCTGACTTTC
TRBD1 NA TRBJ2-7 TRBV27 CASPPCRGYGEQYF TGTGCCAGCCCACCATGCAGGGGGTACGGGGAGCAGTACTTC
NA few TRBJ2-1 TRBV11-3 CASISGQAGIGNEQFF TGTGCCAGCATCTCAGGGCAGGCGGGAATAGGCAATGAGCAGTTCTTC
TRBD2 few TRBJ2-2 TRBV30 CAWSVNAAGTGELFF TGTGCCTGGAGTGTGAACGCAGCGGGGACCGGGGAGCTGTTTTTT
TRBD1 NA TRBJ2-7 TRBV29-1 CSVDRGLYEQYF TGCAGCGTTGACAGGGGGCTATACGAGCAGTACTTC
TRBD1 NA TRBJ2-7 TRBV7-2 CASRDDRGSYEQYF TGTGCCAGCAGAGACGACAGGGGATCCTACGAGCAGTACTTC
NA NA TRBJ2-5 TRBV7-9 CASSYEFEETQYF TGTGCCAGCAGCTACGAGTTCGAAGAGACCCAGTACTTC
NA NA TRBJ1-2 TRBV5-4 CASSGGTLSRDYTF TGTGCCAGCAGCGGAGGGACACTTTCTAGGGACTACACCTTC
TRBD1 NA TRBJ1-4 TRBV2 CASRQGGEKLFF TGTGCCAGCAGGCAGGGGGGTGAAAAACTGTTTTTT
NA few TRBJ1-4 TRBV2 CASRAGNEKLFF TGTGCCAGCAGAGCGGGAAATGAAAAACTGTTTTTT
NA NA TRBJ2-2 TRBV29-1 CSVANQANTGELFF TGCAGCGTTGCCAATCAGGCTAACACCGGGGAGCTGTTTTTT
NA NA TRBJ2-4 TRBV4-3 CARGRLQYF TGCGCCAGAGGGAGGCTTCAGTACTTC
NA once TRBJ1-2 TRBV30 CAWSVARYGYTF TGTGCCTGGAGTGTAGCCCGGTATGGCTACACCTTC
TRBD1 few TRBJ2-5 TRBV5-1 CASTSGTGGGETQYF TGCGCCAGCACCTCCGGGACAGGGGGCGGAGAGACCCAGTACTTC